The 14 T cell receptor beta chains presented below share a single source sample, sequenced in a study of Tregs in tolerant kidney transplant recipients. Their antigens remain unidentified. Only in-frame clones appear in the TCRdb table, and some are missing; sequencing was by immunoSEQ multiplex PCR. The table has approximately 44,000 clones, roughly 96% seen once. The sample comprised Tregs from blood cultured with allogeneic cells. These receptors were collected from a human donor in good health.

The J gene is TRBJ1-1, the V gene TRBV6-1; TRBD1 matches 7 bases. The CDR3 runs to 15 residues. Germline CDR1 is MNHNS and CDR2 is SASEGT. V shed 8 bases and J 3 bases; nucleotides not matched to a gene: 12. CDR3 DNA sequence: TGTGCCAGCCTCGCGACAGGGCCCTGGGACACTGAAGCTTTCTTT. Protein product: CASLATGPWDTEAFF.

The chain is built from TRBV12-5 and TRBJ2-5; D is unresolved. Trimming shortened V by 5 bases and J by 6 bases, and 13 bases separated the two germline ends. Germline V gives CDR1 LGHNT, CDR2 FRNRAP. There are 13 residues in the CDR3. The CDR3 here is CASGPARWKTQYF. CDR3 nucleotide sequence: TGTGCTAGTGGTCCCGCCAGGTGGAAGACCCAGTACTTC. The whole variable domain, remainder taken from reference TRBV12-5 and TRBJ2-5, is DARVTQTPRHKVTEMGQEVTMRCQPILGHNTVFWYRQTMMQGLELLAYFRNRAPLDDSGMPKDRFSAEMPDATLATLKIQPSEPRDSAVYFCASGPARWKTQYFGPGTRLLVL.

The chain's CDR3 is CASSLQGTWNSPLHF. CDR3 sequence (DNA): TGTGCCAGCAGCTTACAGGGAACGTGGAATTCACCCCTCCACTTT. The chain couples TRBV7-6 to TRBJ1-6; a possible D gene is TRBD1 (5 bases). V was cut by 2 bases and J by 7 bases, with 12 bases left in between. From germline, CDR1 is SGHVS and CDR2 FNYEAQ. This CDR3 has 15 residues.

The chain employs TRBV18 and TRBJ2-7; TRBD2 matches at 10 bases. Looked up from germline, CDR1 is KGHSH and CDR2 is LQKENI. The CDR3 length is 15 residues. The junction had 12 bases not matched to a gene; V was cut back by 5 bases and J by 8 bases. CDR3 coding DNA: TGTGCCAGCTCAACAACTAGCGGGATTCCTATAAAGCAGTACTTC. Residues: CASSTTSGIPIKQYF. Drawing the rest from reference TRBV18 and TRBJ2-7, the complete variable domain is NAGVMQNPRHLVRRRGQEARLRCSPMKGHSHVYWYRQLPEEGLKFMVYLQKENIIDESGMPKERFSAEFPKEGPSILRIQQVVRGDSAAYFCASSTTSGIPIKQYFGPGTRLTVT.

The chain uses TRBV27 and TRBJ2-7; D may match TRBD1 or TRBD2 (5 bases each). The germline V and J ends were trimmed by 2 bases and 3 bases, with 8 bases remaining between them. This CDR3 region has 13 residues. CDR1 is MNHEY, CDR2 SMNVEV, per germline (reference sequence). The CDR3 DNA sequence: TGTGCCAGCAGTTTAGGGACCTACTACGAGCAGTACTTC. The encoded protein is CASSLGTYYEQYF.

The J gene is TRBJ1-2, the V gene TRBV7-9; 8 positions agree with TRBD1. The V and J ends lost 5 bases and 4 bases, in that order; junction bases with no gene match: 9. Germline CDR1 reads SEHNR; CDR2 reads FQNEAQ (reference sequence). The CDR3 spans 15 residues. The CDR3 spells CASSPRTGIPYGYTF. The DNA for the CDR3 is TGTGCCAGCAGCCCAAGGACAGGGATCCCCTATGGCTACACCTTC. Combining the CDR3 with reference TRBV7-9 and TRBJ1-2 gives the whole variable domain DTGVSQNPRHKITKRGQNVTFRCDPISEHNRLYWYRQTLGQGPEFLTYFQNEAQLEKSRLLSDRFSAERPKGSFSTLEIQRTEQGDSAMYLCASSPRTGIPYGYTFGSGTRLTVV.

V usage is TRBV5-4 and J usage is TRBJ2-7, with D perhaps assigned TRBD1 or TRBD2 (5 bases each). V dropped 7 bases and J dropped 0 bases, with 14 bases sitting between them. The CDR3 runs to 14 residues. Germline lookup yields CDR1 SGHNT and CDR2 YYREEE (reference sequence). Here the CDR3 DNA reads TGTGCCAGCGGCGACGGGGCCAACTCCTACGAGCAGTACTTC. It translates to CASGDGANSYEQYF.

This clone has only one observation. DNA for the CDR3: TGTGCCTGGAGCCAGCCAGGGAGCAACTATGGCTACACCTTC. It is translated as CAWSQPGSNYGYTF. This chain joins TRBV30 and TRBJ1-2; tentative D call: TRBD1 (5 bases). Trimming removed 3 bases from V and 2 bases from J, with 13 bases in between. CDR3 length: 14 amino acids. Germline V gene data show CDR1 as GTSNPN and CDR2 as SVGIG (reference sequence). Full variable domain (outside the CDR3, taken from reference TRBV30 and TRBJ1-2): SQTIHQWPATLVQPVGSPLSLECTVEGTSNPNLYWYRQAAGRGLQLLFYSVGIGQISSEVPQNLSASRPQDRQFILSSKKLLLSDSGFYLCAWSQPGSNYGYTFGSGTRLTVV.

This chain links TRBV11-2 with TRBJ2-7; possibly TRBD1 for D (6 bases). From germline, CDR1 is SGHAT and CDR2 FQNNGV. The V end was cut by 2 bases, the J end by 1 base, with 12 bases between. The CDR3 has 15 residues. The CDR3 loop reads CASSLLRTESYEQYF. The CDR3 DNA follows: TGTGCCAGCAGCTTACTTAGGACAGAATCCTACGAGCAGTACTTC.

This clone has a single count. The rearrangement links TRBV5-8 to TRBJ2-1; D gene ambiguous. This CDR3 has 11 residues. V shed 5 bases and J shed 6 bases, with 6 bases lying between them. Germline CDR1 is SGHTS and CDR2 is YDEGEE. In nucleotides, the CDR3 is TGTGCCAGCAGTTACCTCAATGAGCAGTTCTTC. This gives the protein CASSYLNEQFF. Variable domain in full (rest from reference TRBV5-8 and TRBJ2-1): EAGVTQSPTHLIKTRGQQATLRCSPISGHTSVYWYQQALGLGLQFLLWYDEGEERNRGNFPPRFSGRQFPNYSSELNVNALELEDSALYLCASSYLNEQFFGPGTRLTVL.

CDR3 residues: CATSTPLSLDRGNTIYF. The CDR3 nucleotides are TGTGCCACCAGCACACCCCTGTCGTTGGACAGGGGAAACACCATATATTTT. This chain uses TRBV15 with TRBJ1-3, with TRBD1 identical over 7 bases. CDR3 length equals 17 residues. From germline, CDR1 is LNHNV and CDR2 YYDKDF (reference sequence). V was pared by 4 bases and J by 4 bases, with 13 bases of the junction left unmatched.

This clone was observed once. This chain connects TRBV27 to TRBJ2-2, with 9 bases lining up with TRBD1. After removal of 5 bases from V and 1 base from J, the junction contained 5 bases not matched to a gene. Germline loops: CDR1 MNHEY, CDR2 SMNVEV (reference sequence). There are 16 residues in the CDR3. The CDR3 protein is CASSPQGAVNTGELFF. In DNA form, the CDR3 reads TGTGCCAGCAGTCCACAGGGGGCGGTGAACACCGGGGAGCTGTTTTTT.

This clone was seen just once. The CDR3 spells CASSFMGGVRNYEQYF. The CDR3 region has the DNA TGTGCCAGCAGCTTTATGGGAGGGGTACGAAACTACGAGCAGTACTTC. The chain couples TRBV7-9 to TRBJ2-7, with 7 positions matching TRBD2. J lost 3 bases, V lost 3 bases, and 11 bases had no gene match. This CDR3 spans 16 amino acids. CDR1 is SEHNR, CDR2 FQNEAQ, per germline (reference sequence).

This rearrangement joins TRBV19 to TRBJ1-6; D gene ambiguous. There are 16 residues in the CDR3. V was cut by 6 bases and J by 7 bases, with 19 bases left in between. Germline-derived CDR1 and CDR2 are LNHDA and SQIVND (reference sequence). The DNA of the CDR3 is TGTGCCAGTAGAGCCCCGTCCGGGTTCCGAAATTCACCCCTCCACTTT. This encodes CASRAPSGFRNSPLHF.